A single sample is the source of the 9 T cell receptor beta chains below, sequenced in a study of cytomegalovirus exposure and HLA in healthy donors (dated by TCRdb to 2015 to 2018). Library method: the immunoSEQ multiplex PCR assay. A mixture of 60 forward primers for TCR Vbeta segments and 13 reverse primers for TCR Jbeta segments was used in the multiplex PCR. TCRdb took this table from immuneACCESS and kept in-frame rearrangements with V and J called. Such tables lack part of the clones; where checked against another copy, unresolved V genes explain under half of the gap, and the rest is unexplained. Here the sample has around 120,000 clones; around 70% occur a single time. The ten largest clonotypes hold approximately 4.1% of the sample. Source material: PBMCs. The source is a woman in her 40s in good health and CMV-seronegative.

The chain combines TRBV7-8 with TRBJ2-3; 9 nucleotides agree with TRBD2. This CDR3 is built from 17 residues. Germline CDR1 is SGHVS and CDR2 is FQNEAQ. J lost 4 bases, V lost 5 bases, and 13 bases had no gene match. This CDR3 is CASSPSGPSGMADTQYF. The CDR3 coding sequence is TGTGCCAGCAGCCCCTCAGGGCCTAGCGGGATGGCAGATACGCAGTATTTT. Complete variable domain (other parts from reference TRBV7-8 and TRBJ2-3): GAGVSQSPRYKVAKRGQDVALRCDPISGHVSLFWYQQALGQGPEFLTYFQNEAQLDKSGLPSDRFFAERPEGSVSTLKIQRTQQEDSAVYLCASSPSGPSGMADTQYFGPGTRLTVL.

This clone came up a few times. The genes are TRBV4-1 and TRBJ2-2; D gene uncertain. The V and J ends lost 6 bases and 1 base respectively, with 6 bases between them. Germline V gene sequence: CDR1 MGHRA, CDR2 YSYEKL. The CDR3 sequence is 13 residues long. CDR3 region: CASSSRNTGELFF. CDR3 nucleotide sequence: TGCGCCAGCAGTAGCAGGAACACCGGGGAGCTGTTTTTT.

This chain connects TRBV7-2 to TRBJ2-1; 7 bases match TRBD1. This CDR3 spans 19 amino acids. J lost 6 bases, V lost 4 bases, and 21 bases had no gene match. Germline V gives CDR1 SGHTA, CDR2 FQGNSA. CDR3 sequence: CASSYEEVATGNLLNEQFF. The DNA of the CDR3 is TGTGCCAGCAGCTACGAGGAGGTTGCGACAGGGAATCTTCTCAATGAGCAGTTCTTC.

The V gene is TRBV18, the J gene TRBJ2-4, with TRBD1 as a possible D gene (6 bases). V gave up 4 bases and J gave up 10 bases, with 14 bases separating them. The length of the CDR3 is 13 residues. CDR1 and CDR2 (germline): KGHSH, LQKENI. CDR3 loop: CASSRAETGIQYF. The CDR3 DNA follows: TGTGCCAGCTCACGGGCAGAGACAGGTATTCAGTACTTC.

The rearrangement joins TRBV6-4 to TRBJ2-7; TRBD1 matches 9 bases. Germline lookup yields CDR1 MRHNA and CDR2 SNTAGT. The CDR3 loop spans 16 amino acids. V lost 4 bases to trimming and J lost 1 base; unmatched junction nucleotides: 8. The CDR3 loop is CASSGCWTGDSYEQYF. Written as DNA, the CDR3 is TGTGCCAGCAGTGGGTGTTGGACAGGGGATTCCTACGAGCAGTACTTC.

This clone is a singleton in its sample. The chain has TRBV19 and TRBJ1-3; D perhaps matches TRBD1 (5 bases). Deletions cut 2 bases from V and 4 bases from J, with 18 bases between. This CDR3 comprises 17 residues. Germline V gives CDR1 LNHDA, CDR2 SQIVND (reference sequence). In DNA, the CDR3 is TGTGCCAGTAGTATATCCTCTCAGGGAGGCATCGGAAACACCATATATTTT. It translates to CASSISSQGGIGNTIYF.

The chain couples TRBV19 to TRBJ1-2; D ambiguous. The CDR3 contains 15 residues. Trimming removed 4 bases at V and 2 bases at J, with 14 bases between. Germline CDR1 reads LNHDA; CDR2 reads SQIVND (reference sequence). This CDR3 reads CASSTTDGVNYGYTF. The CDR3 DNA sequence: TGTGCCAGTAGTACGACGGACGGGGTAAACTATGGCTACACCTTC.

The V call is TRBV7-9, the J call TRBJ2-5, with 8 bases aligning to TRBD1. Germline V gene sequence: CDR1 SEHNR, CDR2 FQNEAQ (reference sequence). The CDR3 has 16 amino acids. V was pared by 0 bases and J by 5 bases, with 8 bases of the junction left unmatched. This CDR3 is CASSLAPRGLWETQYF. CDR3 DNA sequence: TGTGCCAGCAGCTTAGCGCCCAGGGGGCTATGGGAGACCCAGTACTTC.

This clone has more than one count but fewer than ten. This chain joins TRBV19 and TRBJ2-5; TRBD2 matches 7 bases. V dropped 4 bases and J dropped 0; count of bases not matched to a gene: 5. Germline CDR1 LNHDA, CDR2 SQIVND (reference sequence). CDR3 length: 15 amino acids. The CDR3 spells CASSREGPYQETQYF. CDR3 sequence (DNA): TGTGCCAGTAGTAGGGAGGGACCATACCAAGAGACCCAGTACTTC.